This TCR beta chain was identified during a study of T cell changes during pregnancy in multiple sclerosis (dated by TCRdb to between 2018 and 2021). Turning to the overall study: In women with multiple sclerosis, the researchers looked at how the T cell repertoire shifted as pregnancy progressed.

Taken from the germline V gene, the CDR1 and CDR2 loops are MNHEY and SVGAGI. The germline ends are 9 bases apart after V is trimmed by 2 bases and J by 5 bases. The CDR3 covers 14 residues, taking in both the cysteine and the phenylalanine. The retained sequence is limited to the CDR3, 42 bases, with the frame set at the first base. Library preparation employed the immunoSEQ multiplex PCR assay. TCRdb re-hosts the immuneACCESS table, in-frame sequences only. Its copies lack some clones; in the studies checked, an unresolved V gene accounts for under half of them, and the cause for the rest is not known. The sample data list approximately 35,000 clones, and roughly 90% of these were observed just once. The ten largest clones take up approximately 0.43% of the sample. On this clone itself: Its antigen is not yet known. Base qualities are not at hand, and no much larger clone is one base apart.

The sequence came from a female donor in good health, enrolled as a control in a pregnancy study. The chain joins TRBV6-5 to TRBJ2-2, with a weak D call of TRBD1 (6 bases match). The source material was CD4+ T cells from peripheral blood mononuclear cells, sampled in the second trimester of pregnancy. The DNA sequence is as follows: TGTGCCAGCAGTTACCGGACAGTTACCGGGGAGCTGTTTTTT. Translated, it gives CASSYRTVTGELFF.